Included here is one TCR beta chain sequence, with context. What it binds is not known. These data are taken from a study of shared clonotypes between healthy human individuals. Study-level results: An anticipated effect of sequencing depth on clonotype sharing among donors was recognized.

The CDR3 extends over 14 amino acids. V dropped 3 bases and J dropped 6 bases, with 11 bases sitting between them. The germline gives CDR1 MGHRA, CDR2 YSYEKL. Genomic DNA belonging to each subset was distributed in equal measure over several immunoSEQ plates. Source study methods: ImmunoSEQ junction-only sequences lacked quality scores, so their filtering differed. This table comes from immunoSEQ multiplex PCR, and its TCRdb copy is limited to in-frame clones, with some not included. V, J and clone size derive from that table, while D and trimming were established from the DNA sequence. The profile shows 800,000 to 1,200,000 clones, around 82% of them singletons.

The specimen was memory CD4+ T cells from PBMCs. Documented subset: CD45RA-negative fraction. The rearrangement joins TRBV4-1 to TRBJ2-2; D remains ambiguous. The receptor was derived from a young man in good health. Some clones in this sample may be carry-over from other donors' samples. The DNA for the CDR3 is TGCGCCAGCAGCCAGCCTACCGGCCCCGGGGAGCTGTTTTTT. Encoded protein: CASSQPTGPGELFF.